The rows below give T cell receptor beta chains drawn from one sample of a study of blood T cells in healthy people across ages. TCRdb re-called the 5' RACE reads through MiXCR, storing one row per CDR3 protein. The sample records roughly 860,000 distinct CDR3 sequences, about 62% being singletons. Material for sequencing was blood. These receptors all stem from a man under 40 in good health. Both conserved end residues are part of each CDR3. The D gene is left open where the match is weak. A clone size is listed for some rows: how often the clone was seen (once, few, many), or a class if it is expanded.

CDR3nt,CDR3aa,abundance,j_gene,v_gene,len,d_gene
TGCGCCAGCAGCTCGGACGGAAGCTCCTACAATGAGCAGTACTTC,CASSSDGSSYNEQYF,once,TRBJ2-7,TRBV5-1,15,NA
TGTGCCAGCAGCCTGGGACTAGCGGGGGCCCAGTTCTTC,CASSLGLAGAQFF,NA,TRBJ2-1,TRBV7-3,13,TRBD2
TGTGCCAGCACGGGTCTAAACTCTGGGGCCAACGTCCTGACTTTC,CASTGLNSGANVLTF,NA,TRBJ2-6,TRBV6-8,15,NA
TGTGACACCAGTGATTTCAGTGGAGGCGCCTATGGCTACACCTTC,CDTSDFSGGAYGYTF,NA,TRBJ1-2,TRBV24-1,15,NA
TGTGCCACCAGCAGAGCGATAGCGGGGGGGCAAGATACGCAGTATTTT,CATSRAIAGGQDTQYF,NA,TRBJ2-3,TRBV15,16,TRBD2
TGTGCCAGCAGCTTTGAGGGCCTAAGCTCCTACAATGAGCAGTTCTTC,CASSFEGLSSYNEQFF,few,TRBJ2-1,TRBV7-3,16,NA
TGTGCCAGCAGTTCGACAGGGGGCGCAGAGACCCAGTACTTC,CASSSTGGAETQYF,NA,TRBJ2-5,TRBV12-3/TRBV12-4,14,TRBD1
TGCGCCAGCAGCTTGGGCCTTAGCACAGATACGCAGTATTTT,CASSLGLSTDTQYF,many,TRBJ2-3,TRBV5-1,14,NA
TGTGCCAGCAGCTTCACCCCGGAGGGACTATTCGGGTATGGCTACACCTTC,CASSFTPEGLFGYGYTF,NA,TRBJ1-2,TRBV7-2,17,NA
TGTGCCATTACCCCTTCGAGGGAAGACGAGCAGTACTTC,CAITPSREDEQYF,many,TRBJ2-7,TRBV10-3,13,NA
TGCAGTGCTAGAGATGGACGGGACGCCCAAGAGACCCAGTACTTC,CSARDGRDAQETQYF,few,TRBJ2-5,TRBV20-1,15,NA
TGCAGCGTTGGTGGGCTAGCGCAAAGCTCCTACGAGCAGTACTTC,CSVGGLAQSSYEQYF,NA,TRBJ2-7,TRBV29-1,15,NA
TGTGCCAGCAGTTTGACAGGGCCTGAGCAGTTCTTC,CASSLTGPEQFF,NA,TRBJ2-1,TRBV6-5,12,TRBD1
TGTGCCAGCAAGGAACCTCACTCCTACGAGCAGTACTTC,CASKEPHSYEQYF,NA,TRBJ2-7,TRBV28,13,NA
TGTGCCAGCAGCGTTACGGGACTCCCTGACTATGGCTACACCTTC,CASSVTGLPDYGYTF,once,TRBJ1-2,TRBV9,15,NA
TGTGCCAGCAGCCAAGGAGGGGTTGGCGGGGAGCTGTTTTTT,CASSQGGVGGELFF,NA,TRBJ2-2,TRBV3-1,14,NA
TGTGCCATCAGTGAGTCGACTAGCGGGGGGGGAGAGACCCAGTACTTC,CAISESTSGGGETQYF,NA,TRBJ2-5,TRBV10-3,16,TRBD2
TGTGCCAGCAGTACTGGGTCGAGATTAAACACTGAAGCTTTCTTT,CASSTGSRLNTEAFF,NA,TRBJ1-1,TRBV6-5,15,NA
TGTGCCAGCAGTTACTCAACCGGGACAGGGTATAGTTCACCCCTCCACTTT,CASSYSTGTGYSSPLHF,NA,TRBJ1-6,TRBV6-5,17,TRBD1
TGCGCCAGCAGCCGAACGCAAGCTGGAAACACCATATATTTT,CASSRTQAGNTIYF,NA,TRBJ1-3,TRBV4-3,14,NA
TGCGCCAGCAGCCAAGATCTATTAGGACAGTACGAGCAGTACTTC,CASSQDLLGQYEQYF,few,TRBJ2-7,TRBV4-3,15,NA
TGTGCCAGCAGCTTAGCGTCACTAGCGGGGAGCTCCTACAATGAGCAGTTCTTC,CASSLASLAGSSYNEQFF,NA,TRBJ2-1,TRBV7-8,18,TRBD2
TGTGCCAGCAGCCCGACCCCGCCAACCTTCTATGGCTACACCTTC,CASSPTPPTFYGYTF,few,TRBJ1-2,TRBV7-9,15,NA
TGCAGCGTTGACACGGGGGGTTCCCAAGAGACCCAGTACTTC,CSVDTGGSQETQYF,NA,TRBJ2-5,TRBV29-1,14,TRBD2
TGTGCCAGCAGTTTTAGGACAGGGTCCAAAAACATTCAGTACTTC,CASSFRTGSKNIQYF,NA,TRBJ2-4,TRBV12-3/TRBV12-4,15,TRBD1
TGTGCCAGCAGTTTAAGCGTAGTAGTTGGCGAGCAGTACTTC,CASSLSVVVGEQYF,NA,TRBJ2-7,TRBV12-3/TRBV12-4,14,NA
TGCAGTGCTGGGACTAGCGGGGGTAGAGAGCAGTACTTC,CSAGTSGGREQYF,NA,TRBJ2-4,TRBV20-1,13,TRBD2
TGCAGCTCCCGGGGGTCGGGGGGCGGCCAAGAGACCCAGTACTTC,CSSRGSGGGQETQYF,NA,TRBJ2-5,TRBV29-1,15,NA
TGTGCCAGCAGCTTCCTTAGCGGACACTCCTACAATGAGCAGTTCTTC,CASSFLSGHSYNEQFF,NA,TRBJ2-1,TRBV7-3,16,NA
TGTGCCAGCACCGGGGGGCCAGGGAATGAGCAGTTCTTC,CASTGGPGNEQFF,NA,TRBJ2-1,TRBV6-5,13,NA
TGTGCCAGCACCCTAGCGGGGGCCATGAACAATGAGCAGTTCTTC,CASTLAGAMNNEQFF,few,TRBJ2-1,TRBV7-2,15,TRBD2
TGTGCCAGCAGTGAACAGTTGTACAATGAGCAGTACTTC,CASSEQLYNEQYF,NA,TRBJ2-7,TRBV6-4,13,NA
TGCGCCAGCAGCCAACTTCAGGGGGCCGATCAGCCCCAGCATTTT,CASSQLQGADQPQHF,NA,TRBJ1-5,TRBV4-3,15,TRBD1
TGTGCCATCACCACGACAGGGGGCAAATATGAGCAGTTCTTC,CAITTTGGKYEQFF,few,TRBJ2-1,TRBV10-3,14,TRBD1
TGTGCCAGCAGGGTGACAGGGGCGGGGGAGACCCAGTACTTC,CASRVTGAGETQYF,NA,TRBJ2-5,TRBV6-6,14,TRBD1
TGCAGCCCGTATACGGTCAATCAGCCCCAGCATTTT,CSPYTVNQPQHF,NA,TRBJ1-5,TRBV29-1,12,NA
TGCAGCGTTGATAGAGCAGGTCAGACAGAGGCCCAGTACTTC,CSVDRAGQTEAQYF,NA,TRBJ2-7,TRBV29-1,14,NA
TGCAGCGTGCGCTCATTGGGGCGGGGCCCCAACCACGAGCAGTACTTC,CSVRSLGRGPNHEQYF,once,TRBJ2-7,TRBV29-1,16,NA
TGTGCCAGCTCACTCCTTCGAGGTGCAGGGGGGTCCTACGAGCAGTACTTC,CASSLLRGAGGSYEQYF,many,TRBJ2-7,TRBV18,17,NA